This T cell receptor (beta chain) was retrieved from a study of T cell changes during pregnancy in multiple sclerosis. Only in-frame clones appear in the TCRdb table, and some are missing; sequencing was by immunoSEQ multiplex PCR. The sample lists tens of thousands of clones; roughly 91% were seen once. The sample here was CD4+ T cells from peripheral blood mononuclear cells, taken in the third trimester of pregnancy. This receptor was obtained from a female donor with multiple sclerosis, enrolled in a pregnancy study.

This CDR3 reads CASSFSGTGNSPLHF. The CDR3 DNA follows: TGTGCCAGCAGTTTTTCCGGGACAGGGAATTCACCCCTCCACTTT. The chain combines TRBV2 with TRBJ1-6; 9 positions match TRBD1. The CDR3 is 15 amino acids. The trim removed 5 bases at V and 7 bases at J, leaving 6 bases unmatched. CDR1 and CDR2 from the germline V gene are SNHLY and FYNNEI.